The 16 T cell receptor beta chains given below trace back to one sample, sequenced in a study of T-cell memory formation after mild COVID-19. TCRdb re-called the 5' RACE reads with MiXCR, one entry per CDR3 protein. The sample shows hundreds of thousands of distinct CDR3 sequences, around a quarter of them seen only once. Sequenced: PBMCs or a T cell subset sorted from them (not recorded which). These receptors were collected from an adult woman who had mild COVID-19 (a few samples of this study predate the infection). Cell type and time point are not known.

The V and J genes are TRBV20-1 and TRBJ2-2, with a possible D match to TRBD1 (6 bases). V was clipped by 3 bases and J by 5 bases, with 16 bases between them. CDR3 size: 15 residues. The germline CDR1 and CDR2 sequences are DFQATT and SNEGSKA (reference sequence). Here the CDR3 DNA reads TGCAGTGCTAGGGGGGCAGGGGCGCGGACCGGGGAGCTGTTTTTT. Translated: CSARGAGARTGELFF.

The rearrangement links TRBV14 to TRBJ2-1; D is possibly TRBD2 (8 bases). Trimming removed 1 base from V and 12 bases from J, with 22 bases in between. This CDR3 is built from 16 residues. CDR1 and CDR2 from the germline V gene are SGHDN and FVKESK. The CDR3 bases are TGTGCCAGCAGCCAAGGGACTAGCTGGGAGGGGGCTCGGCAGTTCTTC. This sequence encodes CASSQGTSWEGARQFF. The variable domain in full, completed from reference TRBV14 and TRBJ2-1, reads EAGVTQFPSHSVIEKGQTVTLRCDPISGHDNLYWYRRVMGKEIKFLLHFVKESKQDESGMPNNRFLAERTGGTYSTLKVQPAELEDSGVYFCASSQGTSWEGARQFFGPGTRLTVL.

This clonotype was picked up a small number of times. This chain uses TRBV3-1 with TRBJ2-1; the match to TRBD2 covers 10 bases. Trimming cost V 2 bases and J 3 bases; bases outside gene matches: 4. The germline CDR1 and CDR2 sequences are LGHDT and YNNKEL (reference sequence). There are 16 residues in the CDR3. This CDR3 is CASSQLAGAIYNEQFF. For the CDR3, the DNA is TGTGCCAGCAGCCAACTAGCGGGAGCAATCTACAATGAGCAGTTCTTC.

The CDR3: CSARDEGRGNTIYF. CDR3 coding DNA: TGCAGTGCTAGAGATGAAGGACGGGGAAACACCATATATTTT. The chain carries TRBV20-1 and TRBJ1-3; D gene unclear. The CDR3 runs to 14 residues. V lost 0 bases and J lost 4, with 10 bases in between. Germline V lookup: CDR1 DFQATT, CDR2 SNEGSKA (reference sequence).

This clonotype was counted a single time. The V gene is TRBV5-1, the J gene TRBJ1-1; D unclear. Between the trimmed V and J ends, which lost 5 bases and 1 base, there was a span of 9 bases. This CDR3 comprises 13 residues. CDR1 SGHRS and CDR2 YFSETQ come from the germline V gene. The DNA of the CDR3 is TGCGCCAGCAGAGAAGGCAGGAACACTGAAGCTTTCTTT. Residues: CASREGRNTEAFF.

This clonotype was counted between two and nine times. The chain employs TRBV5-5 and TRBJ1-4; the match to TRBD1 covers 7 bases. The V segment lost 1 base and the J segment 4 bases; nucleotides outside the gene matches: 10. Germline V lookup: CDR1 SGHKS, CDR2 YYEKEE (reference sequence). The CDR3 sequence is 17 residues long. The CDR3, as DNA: TGTGCCAGCAGCTTGTCGCTCCGGACAGGCATTAATGAAAAACTGTTTTTT. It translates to CASSLSLRTGINEKLFF.

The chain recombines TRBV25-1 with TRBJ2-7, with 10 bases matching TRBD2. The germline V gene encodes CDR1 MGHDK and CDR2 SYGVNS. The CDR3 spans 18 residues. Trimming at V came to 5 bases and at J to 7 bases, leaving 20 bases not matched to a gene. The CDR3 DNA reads TGTGCCAGCAGTCCCACCCCGAAACAACTAGCGGGGCTACGGGAGCAGTACTTC. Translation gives CASSPTPKQLAGLREQYF.

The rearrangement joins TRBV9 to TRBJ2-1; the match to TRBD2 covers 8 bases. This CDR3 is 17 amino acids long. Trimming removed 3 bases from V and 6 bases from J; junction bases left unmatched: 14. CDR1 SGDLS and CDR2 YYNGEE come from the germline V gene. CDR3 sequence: CASSAPSSGIGGNEQFF. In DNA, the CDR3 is TGTGCCAGCAGCGCACCAAGTAGCGGGATCGGAGGCAATGAGCAGTTCTTC.

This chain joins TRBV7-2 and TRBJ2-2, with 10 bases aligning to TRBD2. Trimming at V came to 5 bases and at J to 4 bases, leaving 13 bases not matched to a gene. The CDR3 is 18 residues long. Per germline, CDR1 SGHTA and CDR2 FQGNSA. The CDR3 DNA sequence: TGTGCCAGCAGCCCTCAAAACCTAGCGGGAGCTGGCACCGGGGAGCTGTTTTTT. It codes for CASSPQNLAGAGTGELFF.

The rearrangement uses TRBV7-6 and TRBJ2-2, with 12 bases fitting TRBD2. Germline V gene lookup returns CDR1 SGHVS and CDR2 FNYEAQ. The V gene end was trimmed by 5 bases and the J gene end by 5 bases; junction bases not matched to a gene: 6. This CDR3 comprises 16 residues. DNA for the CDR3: TGTGCCAGCAGCCTAGTACTAGCGGGGGGTACCGGGGAGCTGTTTTTT. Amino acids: CASSLVLAGGTGELFF.

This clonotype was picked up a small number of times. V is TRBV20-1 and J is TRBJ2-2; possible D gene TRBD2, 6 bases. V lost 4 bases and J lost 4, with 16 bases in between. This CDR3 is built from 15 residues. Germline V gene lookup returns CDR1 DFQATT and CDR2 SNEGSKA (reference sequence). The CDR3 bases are TGCAGTGCTAAGCCCCTCGGGGACTTCACCGGGGAGCTGTTTTTT. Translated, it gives CSAKPLGDFTGELFF.

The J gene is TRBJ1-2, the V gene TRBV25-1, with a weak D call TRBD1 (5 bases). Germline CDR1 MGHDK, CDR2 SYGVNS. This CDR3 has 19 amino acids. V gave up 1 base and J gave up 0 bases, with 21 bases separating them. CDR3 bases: TGTGCCAGCAGTGAATTAACCGGGACTGATAATCCCTCTAACTATGGCTACACCTTC. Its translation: CASSELTGTDNPSNYGYTF.

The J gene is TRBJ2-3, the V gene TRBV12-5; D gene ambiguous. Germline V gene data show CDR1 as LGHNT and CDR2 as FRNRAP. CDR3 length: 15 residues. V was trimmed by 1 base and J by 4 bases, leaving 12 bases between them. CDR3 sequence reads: CASGLDGTGADTQYF. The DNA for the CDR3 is TGTGCTAGTGGTTTGGACGGAACGGGCGCAGATACGCAGTATTTT.

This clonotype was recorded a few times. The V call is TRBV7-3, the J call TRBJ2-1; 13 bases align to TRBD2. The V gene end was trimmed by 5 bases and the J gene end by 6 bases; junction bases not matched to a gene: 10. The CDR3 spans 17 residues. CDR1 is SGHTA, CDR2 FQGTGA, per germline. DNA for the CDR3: TGTGCCAGCAGCCAGACTAGCGGGGGGTTTGTCGGCAATGAGCAGTTCTTC. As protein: CASSQTSGGFVGNEQFF.

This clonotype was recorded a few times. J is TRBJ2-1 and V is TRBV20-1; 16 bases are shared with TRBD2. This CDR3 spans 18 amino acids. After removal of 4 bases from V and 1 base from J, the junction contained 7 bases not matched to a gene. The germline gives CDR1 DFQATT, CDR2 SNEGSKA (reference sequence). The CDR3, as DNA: TGCAGTGCTACCGAGGGGACTAGCGGGAGGGGATCCTACAATGAGCAGTTCTTC. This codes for CSATEGTSGRGSYNEQFF.

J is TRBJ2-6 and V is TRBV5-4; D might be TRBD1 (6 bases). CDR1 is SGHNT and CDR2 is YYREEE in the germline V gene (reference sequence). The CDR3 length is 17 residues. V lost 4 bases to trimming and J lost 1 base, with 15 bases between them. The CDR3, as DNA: TGTGCCAGCAGCCCCGGCAGGGGTGGTTCTGGGGCCAACGTCCTGACTTTC. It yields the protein CASSPGRGGSGANVLTF.